The 31 T cell receptor beta chains presented below share a single source sample, sequenced in a study of cytomegalovirus exposure and HLA in healthy donors. Researchers ran the PCR with 60 Vbeta and 13 Jbeta primers. Clones were read by immunoSEQ multiplex PCR, and TCRdb kept only the in-frame ones, dropping some. Of about 160,000 clones listed, approximately 88% were seen once; the top ten hold about 0.85%. Sequenced input: PBMCs. These receptors were taken from a woman aged 25 to 39 in good health and CMV-seronegative.

This chain links TRBV5-1 with TRBJ2-3; 9 nucleotides align to TRBD2. The CDR3 has 18 residues. CDR1 is SGHRS, CDR2 YFSETQ, per germline. Trimming took 0 bases from V and 1 from J; bases not matched to a gene: 9. In DNA form, the CDR3 reads TGCGCCAGCAGCTTGGTCCTAGCGGGACCTGGGGGCACAGATACGCAGTATTTT. This sequence encodes CASSLVLAGPGGTDTQYF.

The chain combines TRBV9 with TRBJ1-1; 7 bases align to TRBD1. This CDR3 region has 15 residues. Per the germline V gene, CDR1 is SGDLS and CDR2 is YYNGEE. J lost 1 base, V lost 0 bases, and 3 bases had no gene match. CDR3 residues: CASSVAPGGNTEAFF. The CDR3, as DNA: TGTGCCAGCAGCGTAGCTCCAGGGGGGAACACTGAAGCTTTCTTT.

As to this clone: No conserved phenylalanine or tryptophan ends this CDR3, so it is likely a read error. The DNA is left out, because the CDR3 cannot be placed on it with certainty; the CDR3 is given as TCRdb lists it. This sequence joins TRBV19 and TRBJ1-2; the D call of TRBD1 is as the table states it, not checked on the DNA. Per the germline V gene, CDR1 is LNHDA and CDR2 is SQIVND (reference sequence). The CDR3 totals 14 residues, both ends included. The CDR3 loop is CASSEYLRTEAFFI.

V and J are TRBV6-1 and TRBJ1-2; 8 nucleotides agree with TRBD1. The V gene's germline CDR1 is MNHNS and CDR2 SASEGT. This CDR3 is 14 amino acids long. With V trimmed by 5 bases and J by 5 bases, 7 bases remained unmatched. The CDR3 loop is CASSPRDRIYGYTF. The CDR3 bases are TGTGCCAGCAGTCCAAGGGACAGGATTTATGGCTACACCTTC.

The chain combines TRBV25-1 with TRBJ1-4, with 8 positions matching TRBD1. J was trimmed by 5 bases and V by 1 base; bases with no gene match: 9. Germline values: CDR1 MGHDK, CDR2 SYGVNS. This CDR3 spans 17 amino acids. The CDR3 here is CASSELKPGTGNEKLFF. The CDR3 DNA follows: TGTGCCAGCAGTGAATTGAAACCCGGGACAGGAAATGAAAAACTGTTTTTT.

The rearrangement joins TRBV6-1 to TRBJ2-6; unclear D gene. The ends were cut back, 7 bases at V and 0 bases at J, with 4 bases in the middle. The germline V gene encodes CDR1 MNHNS and CDR2 SASEGT. The CDR3 loop spans 13 amino acids. The CDR3 coding sequence is TGTGCCAGCATCTACTCTGGGGCCAACGTCCTGACTTTC. Amino acid sequence: CASIYSGANVLTF.

This rearrangement joins TRBV10-3 to TRBJ1-3, with TRBD1 as a possible D gene (6 bases). This CDR3 region has 16 residues. CDR1 ENHRY and CDR2 SYGVKD come from the germline V gene. V was trimmed by 8 bases and J by 5 bases, leaving 22 bases between them. Here the CDR3 reads CAIAAREGVVRNTIYF. CDR3 coding DNA: TGTGCCATCGCCGCCAGGGAGGGGGTAGTGAGAAACACCATATATTTT.

This chain uses TRBV19 with TRBJ2-5, with TRBD1 as a possible D gene (6 bases). Germline V gene sequence: CDR1 LNHDA, CDR2 SQIVND (reference sequence). CDR3 length: 15 amino acids. Trimming removed 5 bases from V and 1 base from J, with 14 bases in between. CDR3 residues: CASSPPGQLQETQYF. The CDR3 DNA reads as TGTGCCAGTAGTCCTCCGGGACAACTCCAAGAGACCCAGTACTTC.

This clone was detected only a few times. The rearrangement joins TRBV6-1 to TRBJ2-7; D is uncertain. Germline V gene data show CDR1 as MNHNS and CDR2 as SASEGT. This CDR3 contains 14 residues. Trimming removed 5 bases at V and 6 bases at J, with 17 bases between. The chain's CDR3 is CASSLRANGAEQYF. Written as DNA, the CDR3 is TGTGCCAGCAGTCTACGAGCAAACGGTGCCGAGCAGTACTTC.

The chain has TRBV5-1 and TRBJ1-1, with D uncertain. This CDR3 spans 14 amino acids. The ends were cut back, 4 bases at V and 1 base at J, with 11 bases in the middle. Germline values: CDR1 SGHRS, CDR2 YFSETQ. The CDR3 DNA is TGCGCCAGCAGCCCACTCAAACGGAACACTGAAGCTTTCTTT. This sequence encodes CASSPLKRNTEAFF.

This sequence joins TRBV7-2 and TRBJ2-1; D is undetermined. In germline, CDR1 is SGHTA, CDR2 FQGNSA. Trimming stripped 4 bases from V and 0 bases from J, with 10 bases between. CDR3 length equals 15 residues. The chain's CDR3 is CASSSDWSSYNEQFF. The CDR3 region has the DNA TGTGCCAGCAGCTCTGACTGGAGCTCCTACAATGAGCAGTTCTTC.

The CDR3 sequence: CASSLGARLLNEQFF. CDR3 coding DNA: TGCGCCAGCAGCTTGGGCGCGAGACTGTTGAATGAGCAGTTCTTC. The chain couples TRBV5-1 to TRBJ2-1; D unresolved. Trimming removed 0 bases from V and 7 bases from J, with 14 bases in between. The CDR3 runs 15 residues. In germline, CDR1 is SGHRS, CDR2 YFSETQ.

The rearrangement uses TRBV19 and TRBJ2-5, with TRBD2 matching over 7 bases. Germline V lookup: CDR1 LNHDA, CDR2 SQIVND (reference sequence). The CDR3 is made up of 16 amino acids. Unmatched junction bases numbered 12, after V lost 5 bases and J lost 3 bases. CDR3 DNA: TGTGCCAGTAGTTCGTCTAGCGGAGAGCTGGAAGAGACCCAGTACTTC. It specifies CASSSSSGELEETQYF.

DNA of the CDR3: TGTGCCAGTCTGCAGAGGACAGGGGGCAACTCAGGGGCCAACGTCCTGACTTTC. This sequence encodes CASLQRTGGNSGANVLTF. V gene TRBV19 combines with J gene TRBJ2-6, with 11 bases matching TRBD1. The germline V gene has CDR1 LNHDA and CDR2 SQIVND (reference sequence). The CDR3 loop spans 18 amino acids. Trimming removed 8 bases from V and 4 bases from J; junction bases left unmatched: 13.

This sequence joins TRBV12-5 and TRBJ2-5; D gene unclear. Trimming removed 0 bases from V and 5 bases from J, with 19 bases in between. In germline, CDR1 is LGHNT, CDR2 FRNRAP. This CDR3 region has 17 residues. The CDR3 DNA reads TGTGCTAGTGGTTTGGTACGGGTGGCAGACGCCCAGGAGACCCAGTACTTC. It yields the protein CASGLVRVADAQETQYF.

The chain employs TRBV29-1 and TRBJ2-7; D is perhaps TRBD1 (6 bases). V was shortened by 4 bases and J by 6 bases, with 10 bases between the two germline ends. Germline V lookup: CDR1 SQVTM, CDR2 ANQGSEA. The CDR3 runs 11 residues. CDR3 bases: TGCAGCGTTGTCACAGGGATCGAGCAGTACTTC. Its protein is CSVVTGIEQYF.

V is TRBV28 and J is TRBJ2-7; possible D gene TRBD1, 5 bases. The V end lost 6 bases, the J end lost 3 bases, and 18 bases lay between the germline ends. Germline CDR1 reads MDHEN; CDR2 reads SYDVKM. This CDR3 has 15 residues. CDR3 nucleotides: TGTGCCAGCAGGGTTTTTGCGCCAAGGGGCTACGAGCAGTACTTC. This encodes CASRVFAPRGYEQYF.

The sample holds one count of this clone. Germline and junction disagree at one end, which may indicate a read error. The genes are TRBV6-4 and TRBJ1-5; unclear D gene. Germline V CDR1 and CDR2: MRHNA, SNTAGT. CDR3 length: 15 residues. The CDR3 coding sequence is TGTGCCGGCAGTGAACGGGTCGGTAGCAATCAGCCCCAGCATTTT. As protein: CAGSERVGSNQPQHF.

The chain employs TRBV10-3 and TRBJ2-5, with 8 bases matching TRBD2. Germline V CDR1 and CDR2: ENHRY, SYGVKD. There are 14 residues in the CDR3. Trimming took 6 bases from V and 2 from J; bases not matched to a gene: 5. For the CDR3, the DNA is TGTGCCATCAGCGGGGGGGGACGTCAAGAGACCCAGTACTTC. Its translation: CAISGGGRQETQYF.

This chain joins TRBV5-6 and TRBJ2-3, with D maybe TRBD1 (5 bases). CDR1 and CDR2 (germline): SGHDT, YYEEEE. The CDR3 extends over 14 amino acids. Between the trimmed V and J ends, which lost 0 bases and 2 bases, there was a span of 7 bases. The DNA of the CDR3 is TGTGCCAGCAGCTTGGCAGGGCCCACAGATACGCAGTATTTT. Translation: CASSLAGPTDTQYF.

The rearrangement joins TRBV6-6 to TRBJ1-1; D remains unclear. The germline V and J ends were trimmed by 5 bases and 3 bases, with 19 bases remaining between them. The CDR3 covers 16 residues. Germline values: CDR1 MNHNY, CDR2 SVGAGI (reference sequence). The CDR3 reads CASSPTLPNGDTEAFF. CDR3 nucleotide sequence: TGTGCCAGCAGTCCGACACTCCCAAACGGGGACACTGAAGCTTTCTTT.

This clone turned up a few times. The chain uses TRBV5-1 and TRBJ1-4; D is ambiguous. The germline V gene has CDR1 SGHRS and CDR2 YFSETQ. This CDR3 has 14 residues. Trimming took 4 bases from V and 7 from J, leaving 14 bases between them. This chain's CDR3 is CASSTQTGVEKLFF. The CDR3 DNA follows: TGCGCCAGCAGCACTCAAACGGGAGTTGAAAAACTGTTTTTT.

In nucleotides, the CDR3 is TGTGCCAGCAGCCCCGGGAACACCGGGGAGCTGTTTTTT. Amino acids: CASSPGNTGELFF. The chain is built from TRBV7-2 and TRBJ2-2; D not certain. Trimming cost V 5 bases and J 1 base, with 5 bases left between them. This CDR3 comprises 13 residues. From germline, CDR1 is SGHTA and CDR2 FQGNSA.

A few counts support this clone. The V gene is TRBV15, the J gene TRBJ1-2, with unresolved D. Germline V gene lookup returns CDR1 LNHNV and CDR2 YYDKDF (reference sequence). This CDR3 spans 13 amino acids. V was cut by 5 bases and J by 3 bases, with 10 bases left in between. DNA of the CDR3: TGTGCCACCAGCCCGCCCCGGGACTATGGCTACACCTTC. As protein: CATSPPRDYGYTF.

This chain links TRBV6-1 with TRBJ2-7, with TRBD1 as a possible D gene (5 bases). Germline CDR1 MNHNS, CDR2 SASEGT. The V end was cut by 7 bases, the J end by 2 bases, with 12 bases between. The CDR3 spans 13 residues. The CDR3 region is CASITGRTYEQYF. The CDR3 DNA reads TGTGCCAGCATTACAGGAAGAACCTACGAGCAGTACTTC.

The chain employs TRBV7-9 and TRBJ2-2; D is uncertain. Germline CDR1 SEHNR, CDR2 FQNEAQ (reference sequence). V dropped 10 bases and J dropped 1 base, with 10 bases sitting between them. The CDR3 totals 13 residues. CDR3 amino acids: CATWPGNTGELFF. The CDR3 bases are TGTGCCACATGGCCGGGGAACACCGGGGAGCTGTTTTTT.

The chain links TRBV5-4 to TRBJ1-2, with 9 bases fitting TRBD1. The CDR3 is 15 amino acids. J was trimmed by 4 bases and V by 2 bases; bases with no gene match: 6. In germline, CDR1 is SGHNT, CDR2 YYREEE (reference sequence). The CDR3 spells CASSFRDRVFYGYTF. The CDR3 coding sequence is TGTGCCAGCAGCTTCCGGGACAGGGTATTCTATGGCTACACCTTC.

The V call is TRBV6-1, the J call TRBJ2-2; D remains unclear. The germline CDR1 and CDR2 sequences are MNHNS and SASEGT. V was pared by 6 bases and J by 6 bases, with 8 bases between. This CDR3 has 12 amino acids. The CDR3 is CASRSLAGELFF. DNA of the CDR3: TGTGCCAGCAGGAGCCTCGCCGGGGAGCTGTTTTTT.

The gene calls are TRBV19 and TRBJ1-2; 7 nucleotides align to TRBD1. The V gene's germline CDR1 is LNHDA and CDR2 SQIVND (reference sequence). The CDR3 is 15 amino acids. With 0 bases clipped from V and 3 bases from J, the junction kept 4 bases outside the gene matches. Written as DNA, the CDR3 is TGTGCCAGTAGTATAGAAGGGGGCGTTCACTATGGCTACACCTTC. Translating gives CASSIEGGVHYGYTF.

This clone was observed a handful of times. The genes are TRBV19 and TRBJ1-1; D may be TRBD1 (5 bases). CDR1 is LNHDA, CDR2 SQIVND, per germline (reference sequence). This CDR3 spans 14 amino acids. The V end lost 4 bases, the J end lost 1 base, and 10 bases lay between the germline ends. The CDR3 region is CASSKDDRNTEAFF. CDR3 DNA: TGTGCCAGTAGTAAGGACGACAGGAACACTGAAGCTTTCTTT. The whole variable domain, remainder taken from reference TRBV19 and TRBJ1-1, is DGGITQSPKYLFRKEGQNVTLSCEQNLNHDAMYWYRQDPGQGLRLIYYSQIVNDFQKGDIAEGYSVSREKKESFPLTVTSAQKNPTAFYLCASSKDDRNTEAFFGQGTRLTVV.

J is TRBJ2-2 and V is TRBV9; 7 bases line up with TRBD1. The J segment lost 7 bases and the V segment lost 3 bases, leaving 12 bases of the junction unmatched. The CDR3 extends over 16 amino acids. Germline CDR1 is SGDLS and CDR2 is YYNGEE. The CDR3 sequence is CASSAMTGSRGGELFF. The CDR3 DNA reads as TGTGCCAGCAGCGCCATGACAGGGAGCCGGGGCGGGGAGCTGTTTTTT.